This passage covers 25 T cell receptor beta chains from one sample sequenced in a study of CD8 T cells in Susac syndrome. With random hexamers, reverse transcription was performed on about 0.5 to 1 ug of RNA. TCRdb passed the immunoSEQ multiplex PCR reads through MiXCR, listing each CDR3 protein once. The data hold about 160,000 distinct CDR3 sequences, with approximately 93% observed a single time. The sample was CD4+ T cells from PBMCs. Every receptor here comes from a human donor with multiple sclerosis.

The chain uses TRBV5-4 and TRBJ1-2; D remains ambiguous. Germline CDR1 and CDR2: SGHNT and YYREEE (reference sequence). Trimming pared 5 bases from V and 8 bases from J, leaving 16 bases between. This CDR3 spans 13 amino acids. CDR3 loop: CASRSGGVGGYTF. CDR3 nucleotide sequence: TGTGCCAGCAGGTCCGGTGGGGTAGGCGGCTACACCTTC.

V usage is TRBV19 and J usage is TRBJ1-1; maybe TRBD1 (5 bases). The V end lost 6 bases, the J end lost 5 bases, and 10 bases lay between the germline ends. This CDR3 has 12 amino acids. Germline V lookup: CDR1 LNHDA, CDR2 SQIVND (reference sequence). CDR3: CASRRGETEAFF. The CDR3 DNA reads as TGTGCCAGTAGGAGGGGCGAAACTGAAGCTTTCTTT. Full variable domain (outside the CDR3, taken from reference TRBV19 and TRBJ1-1): DGGITQSPKYLFRKEGQNVTLSCEQNLNHDAMYWYRQDPGQGLRLIYYSQIVNDFQKGDIAEGYSVSREKKESFPLTVTSAQKNPTAFYLCASRRGETEAFFGQGTRLTVV.

The chain recombines TRBV12-3 or TRBV12-4 with TRBJ1-1; tentative D call: TRBD1 (5 bases). This CDR3 region has 13 residues. Trimming left V 6 bases short and J 6 bases short, with 14 bases between. CDR3 nucleotide sequence: TGTGCCAGCAGGGTCCGGGGACGACCTGAAGCTTTCTTT. Its translation: CASRVRGRPEAFF.

This rearrangement joins TRBV20-1 to TRBJ1-2; D may be TRBD1 (5 bases). Germline V gene sequence: CDR1 DFQATT, CDR2 SNEGSKA (reference sequence). The V gene lost 4 bases and the J gene lost 3 bases, with 15 bases spanning the gap. The CDR3 is 14 amino acids. CDR3 residues: CSATHGGRYYGYTF. The CDR3 nucleotides read TGCAGTGCTACGCACGGGGGAAGATACTATGGCTACACCTTC.

This clonotype was found once. This chain connects TRBV20-1 to TRBJ2-5; D is perhaps TRBD2 (5 bases). This CDR3 region has 14 residues. Trimming removed 0 bases from V and 4 bases from J, with 12 bases in between. Germline V lookup: CDR1 DFQATT, CDR2 SNEGSKA (reference sequence). The CDR3 DNA is TGCAGTGCTAGAGATTCCGGGAAAGGAGAGACCCAGTACTTC. This sequence encodes CSARDSGKGETQYF.

The chain couples TRBV5-1 to TRBJ1-1; a weak D match, TRBD1 (5 bases). Between the trimmed V and J ends, which lost 4 bases and 1 base, there was a span of 8 bases. Germline CDR1 and CDR2: SGHRS and YFSETQ. The CDR3 covers 13 residues. Written as DNA, the CDR3 is TGCGCCAGCAGCGGGGCGTCGAACACTGAAGCTTTCTTT. It yields the protein CASSGASNTEAFF. Filled out from reference TRBV5-1 and TRBJ1-1, the complete variable domain reads KAGVTQTPRYLIKTRGQQVTLSCSPISGHRSVSWYQQTPGQGLQFLFEYFSETQRNKGNFPGRFSGRQFSNSRSEMNVSTLELGDSALYLCASSGASNTEAFFGQGTRLTVV.

The chain combines TRBV7-9 with TRBJ2-2; D might be TRBD2 (5 bases). CDR1 and CDR2 (germline): SEHNR, FQNEAQ (reference sequence). This CDR3 has 17 amino acids. Trimming took 5 bases from V and 2 from J, leaving 18 bases between them. CDR3 in DNA: TGTGCCAGCAGCAGCCTAACCAGGCCGGGAAACACCGGGGAGCTGTTTTTT. This encodes CASSSLTRPGNTGELFF.

J is TRBJ1-5 and V is TRBV10-1; weak D call: TRBD1 (6 bases). The CDR3 is made up of 12 amino acids. V gave up 3 bases and J gave up 10 bases, with 10 bases separating them. Germline CDR1 is WNHNN and CDR2 is SYGVQD (reference sequence). For the CDR3, the DNA is TGCGCCAGCAGTGAAAAGGGGGAACCCCAGCATTTT. Translation gives CASSEKGEPQHF.

The rearrangement links TRBV5-1 to TRBJ2-3; D is possibly TRBD2 (6 bases). The germline V gene encodes CDR1 SGHRS and CDR2 YFSETQ. The CDR3 length is 16 residues. Trimming cost V 4 bases and J 0 bases, with 15 bases left between them. The CDR3 DNA sequence: TGCGCCAGCAGCCCGGGCGGGGACGTTAGCACAGATACGCAGTATTTT. This gives the protein CASSPGGDVSTDTQYF.

This chain links TRBV30 with TRBJ1-4; D gene ambiguous. Between the trimmed V and J ends, which lost 0 bases and 3 bases, there was a span of 8 bases. The germline V gene encodes CDR1 GTSNPN and CDR2 SVGIG (reference sequence). This CDR3 spans 14 amino acids. DNA for the CDR3: TGTGCCTGGAGTGTGGCTGGACCTAATGAAAAACTGTTTTTT. As protein: CAWSVAGPNEKLFF.

The chain links TRBV12-3 or TRBV12-4 to TRBJ1-2, with a weak D call TRBD1 (6 bases). Trimming took 3 bases from V and 3 from J, leaving 14 bases between them. The CDR3 is 15 residues long. This CDR3 reads CASSFRGLRYYGYTF. For the CDR3, the DNA is TGTGCCAGCAGTTTCAGGGGCCTGAGATACTATGGCTACACCTTC.

This chain connects TRBV20-1 to TRBJ2-3; 7 bases are shared with TRBD2. Germline V gene data show CDR1 as DFQATT and CDR2 as SNEGSKA (reference sequence). The CDR3 loop spans 15 amino acids. The ends lost 5 bases at V and 2 bases at J; junction bases unmatched: 10. Here the CDR3 DNA reads TGCAGTGCTCCCCGGCAGGGAGGGATCACAGATACGCAGTATTTT. As protein: CSAPRQGGITDTQYF.

The chain couples TRBV7-2 to TRBJ1-3; 7 bases are a match to TRBD1. The germline CDR1 and CDR2 sequences are SGHTA and FQGNSA. Trimming removed 4 bases from V and 2 bases from J; junction bases left unmatched: 5. The CDR3 has 15 residues. CDR3 nucleotides: TGTGCCAGCAGCTCACAGGGGCAAACTGGAAACACCATATATTTT. It specifies CASSSQGQTGNTIYF.

In DNA form, the CDR3 reads TGTGCCAGCAGCCAGTGGGGGGCCAACGTCCTGACTTTC. Translated, it gives CASSQWGANVLTF. The chain couples TRBV12-3 or TRBV12-4 to TRBJ2-6, with D uncertain. This CDR3 is 13 amino acids long. V lost 6 bases and J lost 4, with 7 bases in between.

The chain recombines TRBV7-2 with TRBJ1-2; D gene uncertain. The V gene's germline CDR1 is SGHTA and CDR2 FQGNSA. This CDR3 region has 14 residues. V lost 1 base to trimming and J lost 8 bases, with 14 bases between them. CDR3 loop: CASSLVPPQVGYTF. CDR3 bases: TGTGCCAGCAGCTTAGTGCCCCCTCAGGTCGGCTACACCTTC.

The CDR3 region has the DNA TGTGCCAGCAGTGACGTAACTATACTGCCCCAGCATTTT. Protein sequence: CASSDVTILPQHF. The chain combines TRBV2 with TRBJ1-5, with D unresolved. CDR3 size: 13 residues. V dropped 3 bases and J dropped 9 bases, with 12 bases sitting between them. The V gene's germline CDR1 is SNHLY and CDR2 FYNNEI.

V and J are TRBV2 and TRBJ2-3; D might be TRBD2 (6 bases). Germline V gene lookup returns CDR1 SNHLY and CDR2 FYNNEI. V dropped 6 bases and J dropped 2 bases, with 15 bases sitting between them. The CDR3 loop spans 15 amino acids. The CDR3 DNA is TGTGCCAGCAGCCTCGGGACTGATAACACAGATACGCAGTATTTT. This gives the protein CASSLGTDNTDTQYF.

The V and J genes are TRBV29-1 and TRBJ1-5; perhaps TRBD1 as D (6 bases). V lost 4 bases to trimming and J lost 2 bases, with 9 bases between them. This CDR3 has 13 residues. In germline, CDR1 is SQVTM, CDR2 ANQGSEA. The CDR3 coding sequence is TGCAGCGTTGCGACAGGAGGCAATCAGCCCCAGCATTTT. It codes for CSVATGGNQPQHF.

The J gene is TRBJ1-2, the V gene TRBV29-1; the match to TRBD1 covers 7 bases. Trimming took 3 bases from V and 5 from J; bases not matched to a gene: 3. The CDR3 extends over 12 amino acids. From germline, CDR1 is SQVTM and CDR2 ANQGSEA. CDR3 nucleotides: TGCAGCGTTGACCGACAGGGTTATGGCTACACCTTC. This codes for CSVDRQGYGYTF.

The rearrangement uses TRBV30 and TRBJ1-5; D is perhaps TRBD1 (6 bases). The germline CDR1 and CDR2 sequences are GTSNPN and SVGIG (reference sequence). Trimming took 0 bases from V and 4 from J, leaving 10 bases between them. The CDR3 is 14 residues long. CDR3 DNA: TGTGCCTGGAGTGTAGGGGGGCGTAATCAGCCCCAGCATTTT. It encodes CAWSVGGRNQPQHF.

The gene calls are TRBV10-3 and TRBJ1-1; D might be TRBD1 (6 bases). The length of the CDR3 is 14 residues. Germline V gene lookup returns CDR1 ENHRY and CDR2 SYGVKD. V was shortened by 7 bases and J by 0 bases, with 12 bases between the two germline ends. CDR3 in DNA: TGTGCCATCAAGGGGACAAACATGAACACTGAAGCTTTCTTT. Encoded protein: CAIKGTNMNTEAFF.

The CDR3: CASRQSMNTEAFF. DNA for the CDR3: TGTGCCAGCAGACAATCGATGAACACTGAAGCTTTCTTT. The chain carries TRBV28 and TRBJ1-1; D remains unclear. The CDR3 sequence is 13 residues long. Trimming stripped 6 bases from V and 0 bases from J, with 8 bases between. Germline V gene data show CDR1 as MDHEN and CDR2 as SYDVKM.

This rearrangement joins TRBV12-3 or TRBV12-4 to TRBJ1-5; D uncertain. CDR3 length: 14 amino acids. Trimming took off 3 bases at V and 4 bases at J, with 10 bases between the two ends. In DNA, the CDR3 is TGTGCCAGCAGTTTGATTAGGGCTAATCAGCCCCAGCATTTT. This gives the protein CASSLIRANQPQHF.

The genes are TRBV12-3 or TRBV12-4 and TRBJ2-1; tentative D call: TRBD1 (8 bases). Trimming took off 7 bases at V and 8 bases at J, with 15 bases between the two ends. The CDR3 has 13 amino acids. The CDR3 coding sequence is TGTGCCAGCACCTGGACAGGGAGGGATGAGCAGTTCTTC. This translates into CASTWTGRDEQFF.

This clonotype was recorded once. The chain has TRBV27 and TRBJ1-1; 9 bases fit TRBD1. V lost 6 bases, J lost 0 bases, and 5 bases stayed unmatched. Germline CDR1 MNHEY, CDR2 SMNVEV (reference sequence). The CDR3 is 15 amino acids. The CDR3 reads CASRGQGVMNTEAFF. CDR3 nucleotides: TGTGCCAGCAGGGGACAGGGAGTTATGAACACTGAAGCTTTCTTT.